This TCR beta chain was captured in a study of identical twins (dated by TCRdb to 2016 to 2017). For the wider study: To test whether fetal clonotypes persist, the study used deep sequencing on TCR alpha and beta repertoires from monozygotic twins, unrelated adults of various ages, and cord blood. Replicate twin experiments were performed at different times using different library preparation protocols to rule out contamination. What the authors observed across the whole study: Conclusions relied on cross-sectional statistical analysis, since the same donors could not be followed over many years. Fewer insertions were carried by abundant cord blood beta clonotypes; a weaker similar trend was observed in young adult naive repertoires, while no such trend was observed in memory repertoires. Recombination models systematically underestimated out-of-frame TCR alpha sharing in monozygotic twins but agreed with sharing between unrelated individuals. Zero-insertion analyses could be partly confounded by invariant T cells such as MAIT and iNKT, although diverse VJ usage argued against such confounding for most clonotypes. A weaker excess of twin sharing was found in beta out-of-frame sequences because the signal-to-noise ratio was lowered by fewer shared sequences. Compared with coincidental sharing between unrelated individuals, out-of-frame TCR alpha sequences shared between twins showed an excess of sequences with low generation probability.

The library was obtained by 5' RACE. The listed sequencing device is Illumina HiSeq 2000. Template switching added a universal primer binding site, and the final cDNA carried a unique molecular identifier that allowed TCR cDNA molecules to be counted accurately. Specific primers in the conserved constant-segment region were used to synthesize first-strand cDNA for TCR alpha and beta chains. To control for contamination, every cDNA library was double barcoded, receiving both a SMART-Mk sample barcode and Illumina barcodes. TruSeq adapter sequences along with Illumina sample barcodes were introduced in two successive PCR steps. Sequencing of the TCR alpha and beta cDNA libraries was done on the Illumina HiSeq platform using custom primers. On the study's bioinformatics: Raw reads were processed with MiGEC to extract unique molecular identifiers, and MiXCR was used to determine CDR3 positions. Recombination models were inferred per individual with the repgenHMM and IGoR tools using an EM algorithm. Shared clonotype analysis was performed with the tcR package in R, normalizing sharing by the product of cloneset sizes. Out-of-frame nonproductive sequences were analyzed to study raw recombination free of thymic and clonal selection effects. Clones were called with MiXCR by TCRdb after fastp trimmed the public reads at Q25, and only in-frame beta chains were retained. When rows share a CDR3 protein, they turn into one entry using the most common DNA and genes. The V and J calls shown here were made by TCRdb, not taken from the authors' results. The table for this sample lists about 720,000 distinct CDR3 sequences; 8.6% of them were counted only once. The ten largest clonotypes hold around 0.98% of the sample.

Every donor was a healthy Caucasian. The twin cohort comprised three pairs of female monozygotic twins, all aged roughly 18 to 30 years. The RNA used for TCR libraries was isolated from peripheral blood mononuclear cells. Worth noting for this clonotype: Its antigen target is currently unknown. No qualities accompany the bases; no much larger clone lies one base away.

Spanning cysteine to phenylalanine, the CDR3 consists of 17 amino acids. Only the CDR3 DNA is retained, 51 bases long and in frame from the first base. V loses 1 base at its end and J loses 0 bases; junction bases beyond the gene matches: 8. The germline V gene (reference sequence) provides CDR1 SGHNT and CDR2 YYREEE. These data were also reused for a study on yellow fever vaccine responses in identical twins. Taken from the second paper: The authors reported that the T cell response to vaccination in identical twins appeared partly convergent and partly personalized. Focusing on identical twins, the study followed the T cell clones that responded to the vaccine, and did so with precision.

The chain uses TRBV5-4 and TRBJ1-1; a stretch of 8 junction bases matches TRBD1. The sequence derives from a woman aged 18-29 years in good health. Sequences were obtained from PBMCs. The CDR3 sequence is CASSLTPGGGMNTEAFF. The sequence in DNA is TGTGCCAGCAGCTTGACCCCAGGGGGCGGCATGAACACTGAAGCTTTCTTT.